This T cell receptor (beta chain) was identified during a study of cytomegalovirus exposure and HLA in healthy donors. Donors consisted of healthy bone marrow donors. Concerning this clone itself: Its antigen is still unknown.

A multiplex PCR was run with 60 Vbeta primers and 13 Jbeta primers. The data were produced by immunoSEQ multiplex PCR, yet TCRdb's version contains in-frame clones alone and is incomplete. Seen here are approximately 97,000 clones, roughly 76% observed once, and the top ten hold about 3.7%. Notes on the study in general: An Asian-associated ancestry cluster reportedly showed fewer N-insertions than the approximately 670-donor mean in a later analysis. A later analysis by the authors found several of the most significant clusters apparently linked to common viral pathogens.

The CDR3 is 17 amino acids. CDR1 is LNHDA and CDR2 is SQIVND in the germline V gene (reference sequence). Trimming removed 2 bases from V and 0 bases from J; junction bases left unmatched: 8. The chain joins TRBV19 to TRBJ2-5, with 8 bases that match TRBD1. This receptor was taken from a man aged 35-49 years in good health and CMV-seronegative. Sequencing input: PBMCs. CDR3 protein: CASSITPGGEYQETQYF. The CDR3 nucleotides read TGTGCCAGTAGTATAACCCCAGGGGGCGAGTACCAAGAGACCCAGTACTTC.